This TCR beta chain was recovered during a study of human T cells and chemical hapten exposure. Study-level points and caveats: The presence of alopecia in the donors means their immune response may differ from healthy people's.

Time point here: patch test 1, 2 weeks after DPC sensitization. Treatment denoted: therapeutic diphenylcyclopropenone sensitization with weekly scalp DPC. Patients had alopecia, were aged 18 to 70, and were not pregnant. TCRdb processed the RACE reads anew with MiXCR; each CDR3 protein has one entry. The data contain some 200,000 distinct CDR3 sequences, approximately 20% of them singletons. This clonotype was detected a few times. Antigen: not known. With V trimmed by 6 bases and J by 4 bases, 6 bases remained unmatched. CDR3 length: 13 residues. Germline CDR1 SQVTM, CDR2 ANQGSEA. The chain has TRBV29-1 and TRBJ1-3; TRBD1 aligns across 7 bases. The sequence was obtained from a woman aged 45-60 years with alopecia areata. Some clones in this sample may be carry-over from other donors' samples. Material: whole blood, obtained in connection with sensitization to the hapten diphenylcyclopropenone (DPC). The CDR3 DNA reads TGCAGCGTCCACAGGGGCGGGGGAAACACCATATATTTT. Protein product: CSVHRGGGNTIYF.